The 13 T cell receptor beta chains below were found in one sample sequenced in a study of T cell repertoires in cytomegalovirus infection. Each CDR3 protein gets one entry after TCRdb re-called the reads with MiXCR. This table has about 770,000 distinct CDR3 sequences, about 29% appearing once. No antigen has been identified for these receptors. The sample here was cultured CD8+ T cells from PBMCs, taken from culture after CMV antigen stimulation. The receptors were sampled from a human donor in good health (CMV status not recorded). Some clones in this sample may be carry-over from other donors' samples.

Many counts were recorded for this clonotype. This chain joins TRBV10-2 and TRBJ2-3; D may be TRBD1 (5 bases). This CDR3 has 15 amino acids. V was trimmed by 7 bases and J by 2 bases, leaving 16 bases between them. Germline V gives CDR1 WSHSY, CDR2 SAAADI. The CDR3 protein is CASKFEQGLTDTQYF. CDR3 bases: TGCGCCAGCAAGTTTGAGCAGGGCCTCACAGATACGCAGTATTTT.

J is TRBJ2-7 and V is TRBV19; possibly TRBD1 for D (6 bases). The CDR3 is 14 residues long. CDR1 is LNHDA and CDR2 is SQIVND in the germline V gene (reference sequence). V lost 3 bases and J 6 bases, leaving 15 bases between the germline ends. This chain's CDR3 is CASSMGALFGEQYF. The CDR3, as DNA: TGTGCCAGTAGTATGGGGGCCTTGTTCGGCGAGCAGTACTTC.

The chain employs TRBV4-1 and TRBJ1-2; no definite D call. Trimming took 1 base from V and 7 from J, leaving 7 bases between them. Germline V gene lookup returns CDR1 MGHRA and CDR2 YSYEKL. This CDR3 has 12 amino acids. The CDR3 nucleotides are TGCGCCAGCAGCCAAGTTCCCGGTGGCTACACCTTC. Translated, it gives CASSQVPGGYTF.

This chain connects TRBV12-3 or TRBV12-4 to TRBJ2-1; 8 nucleotides agree with TRBD1. Unmatched junction bases numbered 5, after V lost 3 bases and J lost 4 bases. The CDR3 extends over 15 amino acids. DNA of the CDR3: TGTGCCAGCAGTTTGGGACAGGTCGCTTACAATGAGCAGTTCTTC. Protein sequence: CASSLGQVAYNEQFF.

This clonotype was counted a few times. The chain links TRBV6-5 to TRBJ2-1, with no clear D. The V and J ends lost 1 base and 5 bases respectively, with 12 bases between them. The CDR3 has 15 residues. The germline V gene has CDR1 MNHEY and CDR2 SVGAGI. The CDR3, as DNA: TGTGCCAGCAGTTACTATCTGGTCGACCACAATGAGCAGTTCTTC. It codes for CASSYYLVDHNEQFF.

This clonotype showed up just a few times. The chain uses TRBV7-6 and TRBJ2-7; D not resolved. This CDR3 is 12 amino acids long. V lost 1 base to trimming and J lost 7 bases, with 8 bases between them. Germline V gives CDR1 SGHVS, CDR2 FNYEAQ. In nucleotides, the CDR3 is TGTGCCAGCAGCTTAGTGTGGTGGGAGCAGTACTTC. Encoded protein: CASSLVWWEQYF.

As to this clonotype: A much larger clone differs from this one at a single base, so this may be a read error. The rearrangement links TRBV7-6 to TRBJ2-3; 12 bases match TRBD2. From germline, CDR1 is SGHVS and CDR2 FNYEAQ. CDR3 length: 18 residues. As DNA, the CDR3 is TGTGTCAGCAGCAAGACTAGCGGGGGACTTACTAGCACAGATACGCAGTATTTT. Translation: CVSSKTSGGLTSTDTQYF.

V and J are TRBV19 and TRBJ2-2; the D is unclear. The germline V gene has CDR1 LNHDA and CDR2 SQIVND (reference sequence). CDR3 length equals 17 residues. Trimming took 5 bases from V and 4 from J, leaving 20 bases between them. The CDR3 region is CASSGRIDPFGTGELFF. CDR3 DNA sequence: TGTGCCAGTAGTGGAAGGATTGACCCATTCGGCACCGGGGAGCTGTTTTTT.

The V and J genes are TRBV6-6 and TRBJ1-5; tentatively, D is TRBD1 (5 bases). The CDR3 consists of 14 residues. With 6 bases removed from V and 5 bases from J, the gap between germline ends came to 14 bases. Germline V CDR1 and CDR2: MNHNY, SVGAGI (reference sequence). CDR3 sequence reads: CASRLEGWYQPQHF. DNA of the CDR3: TGTGCCAGCAGGTTAGAGGGGTGGTATCAGCCCCAGCATTTT.

The V gene is TRBV20-1, the J gene TRBJ1-6, with D tentatively TRBD1 (5 bases). V lost 3 bases, J lost 5 bases, and 11 bases lay in between. CDR1 DFQATT and CDR2 SNEGSKA come from the germline V gene (reference sequence). The CDR3 spans 14 residues. The CDR3 loop reads CSARRGVDNSPLHF. The DNA for the CDR3 is TGCAGTGCTAGGCGGGGGGTGGATAATTCACCCCTCCACTTT.

The gene calls are TRBV28 and TRBJ1-1; D is perhaps TRBD1 (5 bases). The length of the CDR3 is 13 residues. V was pared by 11 bases and J by 5 bases, with 18 bases between. CDR1 is MDHEN, CDR2 SYDVKM, per germline. The CDR3 protein is CASMSRGGTEAFF. The DNA of the CDR3 is TGTGCCTCAATGAGTCGTGGGGGTACTGAAGCTTTCTTT.

The J gene is TRBJ1-2, the V gene TRBV19; D not certain. V was pared by 5 bases and J by 3 bases, with 16 bases between. The CDR3 extends over 15 amino acids. Germline V gives CDR1 LNHDA, CDR2 SQIVND (reference sequence). The CDR3, as DNA: TGTGCCAGTAGTTTTGAGGGCTATTGGGACTATGGCTACACCTTC. Translating gives CASSFEGYWDYGYTF.

Concerning this clonotype itself: Since a much larger clone is just one base distant, this may be a read error. The V and J genes are TRBV6-2 or TRBV6-3 and TRBJ1-1; D gene unclear. The length of the CDR3 is 12 residues. The V gene's germline CDR1 is MNHEY and CDR2 SVGEGT. CDR3 region: CASSYSSDLGSF. CDR3 DNA sequence: TGTGCCAGCAGTTACTCATCTGATCTAGGGTCTTTT.